These 15 T cell receptor beta chains were all obtained from the same sample, sequenced in a study of shared clonotypes between healthy human individuals. Data came from immunoSEQ multiplex PCR; TCRdb stores just in-frame clones and leaves some out. The sample lists about 1.1 million clones, 70% to 80% occurring once. What was sequenced was memory CD4+ T cells from PBMCs. Subset denoted: CD45RA-negative fraction. The receptor set was obtained from a man aged 18 to 35 in good health. Some clones in this sample may be carry-over from other donors' samples.

This chain links TRBV5-1 with TRBJ2-3; tentative D call: TRBD2 (6 bases). With 0 bases removed from V and 1 base from J, the gap between germline ends came to 9 bases. Germline values: CDR1 SGHRS, CDR2 YFSETQ. This CDR3 is 15 amino acids long. The CDR3 loop reads CASSLEPSGTDTQYF. CDR3 bases: TGCGCCAGCAGCTTGGAACCTAGCGGCACAGATACGCAGTATTTT.

This clone was seen a few times. The chain carries TRBV5-1 and TRBJ1-4, with D uncertain. V was pared by 0 bases and J by 3 bases, with 6 bases between. The CDR3 has 14 residues. Per the germline V gene, CDR1 is SGHRS and CDR2 is YFSETQ. CDR3 coding DNA: TGCGCCAGCAGCTTGGGGGGTCCTAATGAAAAACTGTTTTTT. This encodes CASSLGGPNEKLFF.

The chain employs TRBV6-5 and TRBJ1-2, with 9 bases that match TRBD1. Germline loops: CDR1 MNHEY, CDR2 SVGAGI. With 2 bases clipped from V and 7 bases from J, the junction kept 5 bases outside the gene matches. The CDR3 is 14 residues long. In DNA, the CDR3 is TGTGCCAGCAGTTACACAGGGGGCGAGATTGGCTACACCTTC. This codes for CASSYTGGEIGYTF.

This clone was observed once. This chain joins TRBV11-2 and TRBJ2-1; TRBD2 aligns across 8 bases. This CDR3 has 14 amino acids. Germline V gene sequence: CDR1 SGHAT, CDR2 FQNNGV. V was pared by 1 base and J by 6 bases, with 2 bases of the junction left unmatched. This CDR3 reads CASSLGTSFNEQFF. The CDR3 nucleotides are TGTGCCAGCAGCTTAGGGACTAGCTTCAATGAGCAGTTCTTC.

V usage is TRBV4-1 and J usage is TRBJ1-4, with D perhaps matching TRBD1 (6 bases). Germline V gene sequence: CDR1 MGHRA, CDR2 YSYEKL. V was trimmed by 4 bases and J by 8 bases, leaving 17 bases between them. This CDR3 contains 15 residues. CDR3 region: CASSLPGHKEEKLFF. The CDR3 nucleotides read TGCGCCAGCAGCCTACCGGGACACAAGGAGGAAAAACTGTTTTTT.

The V gene is TRBV28, the J gene TRBJ2-4; no firm D call. The germline CDR1 and CDR2 sequences are MDHEN and SYDVKM. Trimming removed 3 bases at V and 7 bases at J, with 4 bases between. This CDR3 comprises 11 residues. DNA of the CDR3: TGTGCCAGCAGTTTGCGGAACATTCAGTACTTC. Translating it yields CASSLRNIQYF.

The chain has TRBV5-1 and TRBJ2-2; no reliable D call. The V end was cut by 2 bases, the J end by 2 bases, with 4 bases between. Per the germline V gene, CDR1 is SGHRS and CDR2 is YFSETQ. This CDR3 is 13 amino acids long. This CDR3 is CASSFDNTGELFF. In nucleotides, the CDR3 is TGCGCCAGCAGCTTTGATAACACCGGGGAGCTGTTTTTT.

As regards this clone: This likely traces to a read error, being one base from a far larger clone. The sample holds other DNA sequences that translate to the same CDR3. The chain links TRBV11-3 to TRBJ1-1, with D maybe TRBD1 (6 bases). Trimming removed 4 bases at V and 1 base at J, with 7 bases between. This CDR3 comprises 13 residues. Looked up from germline, CDR1 is SGHNT and CDR2 is YENEEA. The CDR3 sequence is CASSSTGNTEAFF. The CDR3 DNA reads as TGTGCCAGCAGCTCGACAGGGAACACTGAAGCTTTCTTT.

The chain uses TRBV6-6 and TRBJ2-2; weak D call: TRBD2 (6 bases). With 2 bases removed from V and 6 bases from J, the gap between germline ends came to 16 bases. Germline CDR1 is MNHNY and CDR2 is SVGAGI (reference sequence). The CDR3 extends over 16 amino acids. The CDR3 nucleotides read TGTGCCAGCAGTTACGCGTCGGGAGCCACCCCCGGGGAGCTGTTTTTT. Protein product: CASSYASGATPGELFF.

The table lists this clone with a count of one. CDR3 sequence: CASSSHMGDTEAFF. The CDR3 nucleotides are TGTGCCAGCAGTTCACACATGGGAGACACTGAAGCTTTCTTT. The gene calls are TRBV28 and TRBJ1-1; D gene unclear. There are 14 residues in the CDR3. V dropped 4 bases and J dropped 3 bases, with 12 bases sitting between them. CDR1 and CDR2 (germline): MDHEN, SYDVKM.

The chain carries TRBV18 and TRBJ2-1; 12 bases are a match to TRBD2. Germline loops: CDR1 KGHSH, CDR2 LQKENI. This CDR3 comprises 17 residues. Unmatched junction bases numbered 8, after V lost 2 bases and J lost 6 bases. CDR3 sequence: CASSPNIVGLAGNEQFF. In DNA form, the CDR3 reads TGTGCCAGCTCACCAAACATCGTGGGACTAGCGGGCAATGAGCAGTTCTTC.

The genes are TRBV30 and TRBJ2-1, with 8 bases that match TRBD2. From germline, CDR1 is GTSNPN and CDR2 SVGIG (reference sequence). The V and J ends lost 3 bases and 6 bases, in that order; junction bases with no gene match: 10. The CDR3 totals 15 residues. This CDR3 reads CAWRSWRGDGNEQFF. As DNA, the CDR3 is TGTGCCTGGAGGTCTTGGCGGGGGGATGGCAATGAGCAGTTCTTC.

V and J are TRBV21-1 and TRBJ2-7; the D segment call TRBD1 is taken from the table without a DNA check. TRBV21-1 is a pseudogene locus. The CDR3 covers 15 residues. The chain's CDR3 is CASSVDRRLVYEQYF. The CDR3 nucleotides read TGTGCCAGCAGCGTTGACAGGCGTTTAGTCTACGAGCAGTACTTC.

J is TRBJ2-1 and V is TRBV9; D uncertain. The V end was cut by 0 bases, the J end by 7 bases, with 11 bases between. The CDR3 loop spans 14 amino acids. The V gene's germline CDR1 is SGDLS and CDR2 YYNGEE. CDR3 amino acids: CASSVGGAKNEQFF. The CDR3 nucleotides read TGTGCCAGCAGCGTAGGTGGAGCCAAAAATGAGCAGTTCTTC.

V usage is TRBV18 and J usage is TRBJ2-6; no clear D gene. Germline V lookup: CDR1 KGHSH, CDR2 LQKENI. The CDR3 has 16 residues. V was trimmed by 5 bases and J by 1 base, leaving 12 bases between them. CDR3 sequence (DNA): TGTGCCAGCTCAGGTAACAGTATTTCTGGGGCCAACGTCCTGACTTTC. It encodes CASSGNSISGANVLTF. Looking up the rest from reference TRBV18 and TRBJ2-6 gives the full variable domain: NAGVMQNPRHLVRRRGQEARLRCSPMKGHSHVYWYRQLPEEGLKFMVYLQKENIIDESGMPKERFSAEFPKEGPSILRIQQVVRGDSAAYFCASSGNSISGANVLTFGAGSRLTVL.